One and the same sample provided the 10 T cell receptor beta chains below, sequenced in a study of blood T cell repertoires in COVID-19. TCRdb keeps only in-frame clones here, not all; method: immunoSEQ multiplex PCR. Counted here are fewer than 100,000 clones, roughly 88% occurring once; the ten biggest clones make up around 24%. Sequencing was performed on peripheral blood. The source of these receptors is a woman between 50 and 59 years old with acute or convalescent COVID-19.

This chain connects TRBV2 to TRBJ1-6; 7 bases map to TRBD1. The CDR3 sequence is 14 residues long. With 6 bases clipped from V and 7 bases from J, the junction kept 6 bases outside the gene matches. The V gene's germline CDR1 is SNHLY and CDR2 FYNNEI. The CDR3 loop is CASSRTGKNSPLHF. CDR3 coding DNA: TGTGCCAGCAGCCGGACAGGAAAAAATTCACCCCTCCACTTT.

The CDR3 region has the DNA TGTGCCAGTACCCAACAGCCGCGGGGGGTGGGCAATCAGCCCCAGCATTTT. Its translation: CASTQQPRGVGNQPQHF. J is TRBJ1-5 and V is TRBV19; D might be TRBD1 (5 bases). Germline V gene data show CDR1 as LNHDA and CDR2 as SQIVND (reference sequence). Trimming pared 7 bases from V and 2 bases from J, leaving 21 bases between. This CDR3 is built from 17 residues.

The chain uses TRBV5-1 and TRBJ2-2, with 7 bases matching TRBD2. J was trimmed by 2 bases and V by 3 bases; bases with no gene match: 10. The CDR3 consists of 17 residues. The germline gives CDR1 SGHRS, CDR2 YFSETQ. The CDR3 region is CASSWALAGLNTGELFF. The CDR3, as DNA: TGCGCCAGCAGCTGGGCCTTAGCGGGTCTAAACACCGGGGAGCTGTTTTTT.

The gene calls are TRBV28 and TRBJ2-7, with D possibly being TRBD2 (6 bases). The CDR3 contains 15 residues. CDR1 is MDHEN, CDR2 SYDVKM, per germline. The V gene lost 6 bases and the J gene lost 7 bases, with 22 bases spanning the gap. Written as DNA, the CDR3 is TGTGCCAGCAGCCAGCCGGGACTCTTGTCGGGGGAGCAGTACTTC. Translation gives CASSQPGLLSGEQYF.

The rearrangement uses TRBV9 and TRBJ2-1; tentative D call: TRBD2 (6 bases). Germline-derived CDR1 and CDR2 are SGDLS and YYNGEE. Trimming cost V 6 bases and J 2 bases, with 15 bases left between them. This CDR3 has 15 residues. Here the CDR3 reads CASTSRDFPYNEQFF. CDR3 bases: TGTGCCAGCACCTCCCGGGACTTTCCCTACAATGAGCAGTTCTTC.

This clone appeared once. The chain links TRBV3-1 (or the pseudogene TRBV3-2) to TRBJ1-2; no clear D gene. CDR1 and CDR2 (germline): LGHDT, YNNKEL (reference sequence). The CDR3 has 14 residues. V was shortened by 3 bases and J by 3 bases, with 11 bases between the two germline ends. In DNA, the CDR3 is TGTGCCAGCAGCCAGGCGGGCCGTGACTATGGCTACACCTTC. Amino acid sequence: CASSQAGRDYGYTF.

The chain recombines TRBV5-4 with TRBJ1-2; D may be TRBD1 (5 bases). Germline CDR1 reads SGHNT; CDR2 reads YYREEE (reference sequence). CDR3 length: 15 amino acids. Trimming took off 4 bases at V and 8 bases at J, with 21 bases between the two ends. CDR3: CASSAAKGQLQGYTF. The CDR3 nucleotides read TGTGCCAGCAGCGCGGCAAAGGGGCAACTTCAAGGCTACACCTTC.

This chain connects TRBV3-1 (or the pseudogene TRBV3-2) to TRBJ2-3; TRBD2 agrees at 9 bases. V was clipped by 4 bases and J by 8 bases; unmatched bases: 10. Germline CDR1 LGHDT, CDR2 YNNKEL (reference sequence). CDR3 length: 15 amino acids. CDR3 in amino acids: CASSPISGGGGTQYF. The CDR3 nucleotides read TGTGCCAGCAGCCCTATTAGCGGGGGCGGAGGTACGCAGTATTTT.

This clone was detected once. The chain has TRBV5-1 and TRBJ2-7; 7 bases map to TRBD1. Germline CDR1 and CDR2: SGHRS and YFSETQ. This CDR3 has 13 amino acids. V was clipped by 0 bases and J by 5 bases; unmatched bases: 2. The CDR3 loop reads CASSLDRGNEQYF. CDR3 nucleotide sequence: TGCGCCAGCAGCTTGGACAGGGGAAACGAGCAGTACTTC.

The chain recombines TRBV2 with TRBJ2-3, with 10 bases fitting TRBD2. V gave up 6 bases and J gave up 4 bases; unmatched junction bases: 22. CDR1 and CDR2 (germline): SNHLY, FYNNEI. This CDR3 is 20 amino acids long. Written as DNA, the CDR3 is TGTGCCAGCAGGGGGCGCACCCTTGCGGGAGCGGGGGGGCCCCCAGATACGCAGTATTTT. Its protein product is CASRGRTLAGAGGPPDTQYF.